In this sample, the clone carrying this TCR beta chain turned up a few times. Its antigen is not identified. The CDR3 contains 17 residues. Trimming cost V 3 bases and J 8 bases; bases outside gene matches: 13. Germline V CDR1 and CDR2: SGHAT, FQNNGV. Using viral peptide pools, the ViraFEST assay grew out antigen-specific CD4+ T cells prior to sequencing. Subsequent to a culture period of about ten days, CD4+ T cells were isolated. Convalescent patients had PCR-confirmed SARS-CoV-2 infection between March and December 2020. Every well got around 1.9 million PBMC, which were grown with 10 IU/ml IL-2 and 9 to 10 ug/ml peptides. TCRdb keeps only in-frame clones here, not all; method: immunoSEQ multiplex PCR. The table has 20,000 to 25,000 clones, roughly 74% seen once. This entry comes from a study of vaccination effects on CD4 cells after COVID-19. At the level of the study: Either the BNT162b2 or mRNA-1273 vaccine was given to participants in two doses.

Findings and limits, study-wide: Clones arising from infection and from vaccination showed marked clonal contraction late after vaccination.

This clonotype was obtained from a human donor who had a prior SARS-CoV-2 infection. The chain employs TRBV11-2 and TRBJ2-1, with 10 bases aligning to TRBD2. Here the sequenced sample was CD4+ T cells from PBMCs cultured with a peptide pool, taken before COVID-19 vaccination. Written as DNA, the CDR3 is TGTGCCAGCAGCTTGAGTAGCGGGGGGCCATGGGCCCATGAGCAGTTCTTC. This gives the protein CASSLSSGGPWAHEQFF.